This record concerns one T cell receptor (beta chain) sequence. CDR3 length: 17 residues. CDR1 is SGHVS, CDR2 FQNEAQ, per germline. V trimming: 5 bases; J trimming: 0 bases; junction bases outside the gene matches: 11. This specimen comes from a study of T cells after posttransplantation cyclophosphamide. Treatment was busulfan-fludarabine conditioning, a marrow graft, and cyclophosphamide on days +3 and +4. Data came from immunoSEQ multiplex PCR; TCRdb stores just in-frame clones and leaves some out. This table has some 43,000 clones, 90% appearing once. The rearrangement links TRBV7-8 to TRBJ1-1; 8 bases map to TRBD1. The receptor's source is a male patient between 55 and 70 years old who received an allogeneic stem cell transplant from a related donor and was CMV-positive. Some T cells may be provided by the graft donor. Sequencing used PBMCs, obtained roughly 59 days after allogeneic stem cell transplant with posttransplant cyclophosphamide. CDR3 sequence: CASSPDRGRLLNTEAFF. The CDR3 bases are TGTGCCAGCAGCCCCGACAGGGGCAGACTCTTGAACACTGAAGCTTTCTTT.